Presented here are 21 T cell receptor beta chains from one specimen sequenced in a study of cytomegalovirus exposure and HLA in healthy donors. In the PCR, 60 Vbeta and 13 Jbeta primers were used. The table came from immunoSEQ multiplex PCR; TCRdb's copy has only in-frame clones and leaves some out. The table lists approximately 190,000 clones, roughly 13% of them singletons. The sequenced material came from PBMCs. These receptors were taken from a man between 45 and 60 years old in good health and CMV-seropositive.

This chain joins TRBV29-1 and TRBJ2-1, with D possibly matching TRBD2 (7 bases). The germline V and J ends were trimmed by 5 bases and 7 bases, with 15 bases remaining between them. CDR1 is SQVTM and CDR2 is ANQGSEA in the germline V gene. The CDR3 is 13 amino acids. CDR3 bases: TGCAGCGTTACAAGAGGGGGGGTTAATGAGCAGTTCTTC. It encodes CSVTRGGVNEQFF.

The gene calls are TRBV5-1 and TRBJ2-1; TRBD2 matches at 13 bases. The CDR3 has 20 residues. The germline V gene has CDR1 SGHRS and CDR2 YFSETQ. The J segment lost 0 bases and the V segment lost 1 base, leaving 10 bases of the junction unmatched. CDR3 protein: CASSLRTGLAGVSSYNEQFF. DNA for the CDR3: TGCGCCAGCAGCTTGAGGACTGGACTAGCGGGGGTTAGCTCCTACAATGAGCAGTTCTTC.

This clone was picked up a small number of times. This chain links TRBV2 with TRBJ1-2, with D tentatively TRBD1 (6 bases). This CDR3 has 16 residues. Germline CDR1 SNHLY, CDR2 FYNNEI. Trimming took 0 bases from V and 3 from J, leaving 14 bases between them. CDR3 sequence reads: CASSEAPAGADYGYTF. The CDR3 coding sequence is TGTGCCAGCAGTGAAGCGCCGGCAGGGGCTGACTATGGCTACACCTTC.

V usage is TRBV19 and J usage is TRBJ2-3; 8 bases match TRBD2. The V and J ends lost 7 bases and 5 bases, in that order; junction bases with no gene match: 8. Germline lookup yields CDR1 LNHDA and CDR2 SQIVND (reference sequence). The CDR3 totals 14 residues. The DNA of the CDR3 is TGTGCCAGTATGCTGCGGGGGGTCCGAGATACGCAGTATTTT. It codes for CASMLRGVRDTQYF.

This chain connects TRBV6-6 to TRBJ2-1, with 9 bases fitting TRBD1. This CDR3 is 16 amino acids long. The germline V gene has CDR1 MNHNY and CDR2 SVGAGI (reference sequence). Germline trimming cut 0 bases from V and 7 bases from J; bases unmatched to any gene: 7. Here the CDR3 reads CASSYSEDRGWNEQFF. CDR3 nucleotides: TGTGCCAGCAGTTACTCGGAGGACAGGGGTTGGAATGAGCAGTTCTTC.

The rearrangement uses TRBV7-3 and TRBJ2-1; the match to TRBD1 covers 12 bases. Per the germline V gene, CDR1 is SGHTA and CDR2 is FQGTGA. The CDR3 is 14 residues long. The V gene end was trimmed by 6 bases and the J gene end by 10 bases; junction bases not matched to a gene: 7. The CDR3 sequence: CASRLGQGAQEQFF. The CDR3, as DNA: TGTGCCAGCAGATTGGGACAGGGGGCCCAGGAGCAGTTCTTC.

The J gene is TRBJ1-4, the V gene TRBV19; TRBD1 agrees at 7 bases. CDR1 and CDR2 (germline): LNHDA, SQIVND (reference sequence). After removal of 6 bases from V and 8 bases from J, the junction contained 12 bases not matched to a gene. The CDR3 runs 15 residues. The CDR3 sequence: CASSPLGTVREKLFF. CDR3 DNA: TGTGCCAGTAGCCCTCTCGGGACAGTGAGAGAAAAACTGTTTTTT.

The V gene is TRBV11-2, the J gene TRBJ2-7; a weak D match, TRBD1 (5 bases). Germline CDR1 is SGHAT and CDR2 is FQNNGV. Deletions cut 1 base from V and 0 bases from J, with 10 bases between. The CDR3 is made up of 15 amino acids. The CDR3 is CASSLGPDSSYEQYV. In DNA form, the CDR3 reads TGTGCCAGCAGCTTAGGCCCCGACAGCTCCTACGAGCAGTACGTC.

The chain combines TRBV6-1 with TRBJ2-7, with 10 bases that match TRBD1. V trimming: 8 bases; J trimming: 5 bases; junction bases outside the gene matches: 9. Germline V lookup: CDR1 MNHNS, CDR2 SASEGT. The CDR3 is made up of 14 amino acids. The CDR3 DNA reads as TGTGCCAGCGACAGACAGGGGGCAAACGACGAGCAGTACTTC. Protein product: CASDRQGANDEQYF.

The chain links TRBV7-8 to TRBJ2-7; 7 bases map to TRBD1. V trimming: 5 bases; J trimming: 3 bases; junction bases outside the gene matches: 7. Germline CDR1 is SGHVS and CDR2 is FQNEAQ. The CDR3 is made up of 14 amino acids. CDR3 in amino acids: CASSATGARYEQYV. In nucleotides, the CDR3 is TGTGCCAGCAGCGCTACAGGGGCTCGCTACGAGCAGTACGTC.

This clone was observed a handful of times. The chain links TRBV29-1 to TRBJ1-1; the match to TRBD1 covers 8 bases. V was clipped by 5 bases and J by 4 bases; unmatched bases: 9. Germline V lookup: CDR1 SQVTM, CDR2 ANQGSEA. The CDR3 totals 14 residues. The CDR3 DNA follows: TGCAGCGTTCCGCGACAGGGGCGGACCACTGAAGCTTTCTTT. Protein: CSVPRQGRTTEAFF.

The chain uses TRBV19 and TRBJ1-5; D is perhaps TRBD1 (5 bases). V dropped 7 bases and J dropped 4 bases, with 23 bases sitting between them. The germline CDR1 and CDR2 sequences are LNHDA and SQIVND (reference sequence). CDR3 length: 17 amino acids. The CDR3: CASTPFHNTKGNQPQHF. The CDR3 nucleotides read TGTGCCAGTACCCCTTTCCACAACACCAAGGGGAATCAGCCCCAGCATTTT. Full variable domain (missing parts from reference TRBV19 and TRBJ1-5): DGGITQSPKYLFRKEGQNVTLSCEQNLNHDAMYWYRQDPGQGLRLIYYSQIVNDFQKGDIAEGYSVSREKKESFPLTVTSAQKNPTAFYLCASTPFHNTKGNQPQHFGDGTRLSIL.

This clone was observed a handful of times. The V call is TRBV7-2, the J call TRBJ2-7; D call uncertain. With 5 bases removed from V and 0 bases from J, the gap between germline ends came to 11 bases. The CDR3 is 14 amino acids. Germline-derived CDR1 and CDR2 are SGHTA and FQGNSA. CDR3 amino acids: CASSPVSSSYEQYF. DNA for the CDR3: TGTGCCAGCAGCCCCGTCTCGAGCTCCTACGAGCAGTACTTC. Drawing the rest from reference TRBV7-2 and TRBJ2-7, the complete variable domain is GAGVSQSPSNKVTEKGKDVELRCDPISGHTALYWYRQSLGQGLEFLIYFQGNSAPDKSGLPSDRFSAERTGGSVSTLTIQRTQQEDSAVYLCASSPVSSSYEQYFGPGTRLTVT.

V and J are TRBV4-3 and TRBJ1-6; D remains ambiguous. This CDR3 is built from 16 residues. Looked up from germline, CDR1 is LGHNA and CDR2 is YSLEER. V was cut by 0 bases and J by 8 bases, with 14 bases left in between. The CDR3 DNA reads as TGCGCCAGCAGCCAAGAGCCCAGCGGGGTTGATTCACCCCTCCACTTT. It specifies CASSQEPSGVDSPLHF.

The rearrangement uses TRBV4-3 and TRBJ1-5; 8 nucleotides agree with TRBD1. The trim removed 0 bases at V and 5 bases at J, leaving 6 bases unmatched. Germline V CDR1 and CDR2: LGHNA, YSLEER. This CDR3 comprises 16 residues. The CDR3 sequence is CASSQDRQGADQPQHF. The CDR3, as DNA: TGCGCCAGCAGCCAAGATAGGCAGGGGGCAGATCAGCCCCAGCATTTT.

The V and J genes are TRBV5-4 and TRBJ1-6; a possible D gene is TRBD1 (6 bases). The ends were cut back, 1 base at V and 9 bases at J, with 11 bases in the middle. The CDR3 loop spans 14 amino acids. From germline, CDR1 is SGHNT and CDR2 YYREEE (reference sequence). The CDR3, as DNA: TGTGCCAGCAGCTTGTCACAGGGTGGTTCACCCCTCCACTTT. Its translation is CASSLSQGGSPLHF.

The CDR3 sequence: CASSSTPTGAETQYF. Here the CDR3 DNA reads TGTGCCAGCAGCTCCACTCCCACAGGGGCAGAGACCCAGTACTTC. This chain links TRBV6-1 with TRBJ2-5; 7 positions agree with TRBD1. The CDR3 is made up of 15 amino acids. The germline CDR1 and CDR2 sequences are MNHNS and SASEGT. J gave up 4 bases and V 6 bases, and 11 bases lay outside the gene matches.

The genes are TRBV5-6 and TRBJ2-3, with D possibly TRBD2 on 6 matching bases. CDR3 length equals 12 residues. V lost 3 bases, J lost 11 bases, and 13 bases lay in between. Germline loops: CDR1 SGHDT, CDR2 YYEEEE. The CDR3 region is CASSSRDWVQYF. CDR3 DNA: TGTGCCAGCAGCTCCCGGGACTGGGTGCAGTATTTT. The complete variable domain, with remaining parts taken from reference TRBV5-6 and TRBJ2-3, reads DAGVTQSPTHLIKTRGQQVTLRCSPKSGHDTVSWYQQALGQGPQFIFQYYEEEERQRGNFPDRFSGHQFPNYSSELNVNALLLGDSALYLCASSSRDWVQYFGPGTRLTVL.

This chain uses TRBV7-8 with TRBJ2-3; D remains unclear. The CDR3 spans 13 residues. Per germline, CDR1 SGHVS and CDR2 FQNEAQ. V gave up 3 bases and J gave up 2 bases, with 6 bases separating them. CDR3 in amino acids: CASSFYSTDTQYF. The CDR3 DNA follows: TGTGCCAGCAGCTTTTACTCCACAGATACGCAGTATTTT.

The chain is built from TRBV7-2 and TRBJ2-5; 7 bases are shared with TRBD2. V was pared by 5 bases and J by 5 bases, with 5 bases of the junction left unmatched. Germline V gene lookup returns CDR1 SGHTA and CDR2 FQGNSA. CDR3 length: 13 amino acids. CDR3 region: CASSPTSLETQYF. The CDR3 coding sequence is TGTGCCAGCAGCCCGACTAGCTTGGAGACCCAGTACTTC.

This sequence joins TRBV11-3 and TRBJ1-1; D may be TRBD1 (6 bases). The length of the CDR3 is 16 residues. Trimming cost V 4 bases and J 11 bases, with 26 bases left between them. Germline CDR1 reads SGHNT; CDR2 reads YENEEA. The CDR3: CASSSGQSSRVRGAFF. The CDR3, as DNA: TGTGCCAGCAGCTCCGGACAGTCTTCAAGGGTCCGGGGCGCTTTCTTT.